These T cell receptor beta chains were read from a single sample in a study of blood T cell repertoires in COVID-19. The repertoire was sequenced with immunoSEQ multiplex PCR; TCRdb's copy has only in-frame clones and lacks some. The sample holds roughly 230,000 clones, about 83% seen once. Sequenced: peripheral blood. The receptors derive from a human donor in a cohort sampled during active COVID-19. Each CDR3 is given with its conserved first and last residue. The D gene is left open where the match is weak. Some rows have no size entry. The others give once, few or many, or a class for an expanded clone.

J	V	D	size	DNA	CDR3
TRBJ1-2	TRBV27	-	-	TGTGCCAGCAGTTTGGCGGCTAACTATGGCTACACCTTC	CASSLAANYGYTF
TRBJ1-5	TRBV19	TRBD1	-	TGTGCCAGTAGTACAAGACAGGGAAGCAATCAGCCCCAGCATTTT	CASSTRQGSNQPQHF
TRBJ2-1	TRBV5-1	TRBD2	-	TGCGCCAGCAGCCCCCCACTGAGGACTAGCGGGAAGGTAAATGAGCAGTTCTTC	CASSPPLRTSGKVNEQFF
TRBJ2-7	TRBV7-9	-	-	TGTGCCAGCAGCTGGAAGGAGTTTGATGAGCAGTACTTC	CASSWKEFDEQYF
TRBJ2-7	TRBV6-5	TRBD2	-	TGTGCCAGCACCCCCGGGGGGGGGAAGCAGTACTTC	CASTPGGGKQYF
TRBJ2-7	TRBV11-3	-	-	TGTGCCAGCCCGGGCGAGCAGTACTTC	CASPGEQYF
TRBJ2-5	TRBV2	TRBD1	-	TGTGCCAGCACAAAATCCGGGACAGAACAAGAGACCCAGTACTTC	CASTKSGTEQETQYF
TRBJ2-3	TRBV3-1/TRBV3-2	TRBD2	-	TGTGCCAGCAGCCCACCCGGGAGCGGGAGAGGGGCAGATACGCAGTATTTT	CASSPPGSGRGADTQYF
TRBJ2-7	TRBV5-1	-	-	TGCGCCAGCAGCTTGGTGGGGGGAGAAGTCTACGAGCAGTACTTC	CASSLVGGEVYEQYF
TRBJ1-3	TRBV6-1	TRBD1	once	TGTGCCAGCAGTGATCCCACCTGGACAGGGGGAAACACCATATATTTT	CASSDPTWTGGNTIYF
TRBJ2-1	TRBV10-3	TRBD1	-	TGTGCCATCAGGGGGGACAGGGAGACCAATGAGCAGTTCTTC	CAIRGDRETNEQFF
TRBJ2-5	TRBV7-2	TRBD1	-	TGTGCCAGCAGCTTAGTCAGGGGGCAGGAGACCCAGTACTTC	CASSLVRGQETQYF
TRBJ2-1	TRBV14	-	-	TGTGCCAGCAGCCAACGGTTCCGAAGCTCCTACAATGAGCAGTTCTTC	CASSQRFRSSYNEQFF
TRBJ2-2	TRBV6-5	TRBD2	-	TGTGCCAGCAGTTTGGGACTAGCAGGTGCCGGGGAGCTGTTTTTT	CASSLGLAGAGELFF
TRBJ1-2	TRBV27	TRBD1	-	TGTGCCACCACCCGGGACAGGTCTATGAACTACACCTTC	CATTRDRSMNYTF
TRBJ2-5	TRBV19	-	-	TGTGCCAGTAGTATCCTCCACCAAGAGACCCAGTACTTC	CASSILHQETQYF
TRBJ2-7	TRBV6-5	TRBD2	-	TGTGCCAGCAGTTACGATAGCGGGGGGGCGTACGAGCAGTACTTC	CASSYDSGGAYEQYF
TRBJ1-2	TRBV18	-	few	TGTGCCAGCTCACCAGTAGGGGACTATGGCTACACCTTC	CASSPVGDYGYTF
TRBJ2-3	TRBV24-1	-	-	TGTGCCACCAGTGGTCGGCAGGGGTCAGATACGCAGTATTTT	CATSGRQGSDTQYF
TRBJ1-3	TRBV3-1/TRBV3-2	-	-	TGTGCCAGCAGCCAGACAAGTTCCTCTGGAAACACCATATATTTT	CASSQTSSSGNTIYF
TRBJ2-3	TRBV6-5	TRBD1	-	TGTGCCAGCAGTAGGGACAGGGCTAGCACAGATACGCAGTATTTT	CASSRDRASTDTQYF
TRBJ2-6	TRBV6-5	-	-	TGTGCCACCCTCAGGGGAGCTTTCGGGGCCAACGTCCTGACTTTC	CATLRGAFGANVLTF
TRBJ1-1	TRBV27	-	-	TGTGCCAGCAGCCGACAGGAGAACACTGAAGCTTTCTTT	CASSRQENTEAFF
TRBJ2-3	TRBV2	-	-	TGTGCCAGCAGGAGAGAGGTCGGGGAAGATACGCAGTATTTT	CASRREVGEDTQYF
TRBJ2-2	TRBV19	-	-	TGTGCCAGTAGTATGACAGCCTTGAACACCGGGGAGCTGTTTTTT	CASSMTALNTGELFF
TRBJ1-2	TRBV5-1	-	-	TGCGCCAGCAAAACAGGAATAGCTAACTATGGCTACACCTTC	CASKTGIANYGYTF
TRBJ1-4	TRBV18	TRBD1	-	TGTGCCAGCTCACCACCGGACAGGGGGGAAAAACTGTTTTTT	CASSPPDRGEKLFF
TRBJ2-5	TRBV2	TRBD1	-	TGTGCCAACGGACGGGACAGACAAGAGACCCAGTACTTC	CANGRDRQETQYF
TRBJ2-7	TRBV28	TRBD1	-	TGTGCCAGCAGTTCAGGGGGACAGGGGGCGCGGGAGCAGTACTTC	CASSSGGQGAREQYF
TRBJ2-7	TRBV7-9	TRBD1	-	TGTGCCAGCAGCTTTGTGGACAGGGGCCTCTACGAGCAGTACTTC	CASSFVDRGLYEQYF
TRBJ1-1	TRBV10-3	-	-	TGTGCCATCAGCGGACAGCCGAACACTGAAGCTTTCTTT	CAISGQPNTEAFF